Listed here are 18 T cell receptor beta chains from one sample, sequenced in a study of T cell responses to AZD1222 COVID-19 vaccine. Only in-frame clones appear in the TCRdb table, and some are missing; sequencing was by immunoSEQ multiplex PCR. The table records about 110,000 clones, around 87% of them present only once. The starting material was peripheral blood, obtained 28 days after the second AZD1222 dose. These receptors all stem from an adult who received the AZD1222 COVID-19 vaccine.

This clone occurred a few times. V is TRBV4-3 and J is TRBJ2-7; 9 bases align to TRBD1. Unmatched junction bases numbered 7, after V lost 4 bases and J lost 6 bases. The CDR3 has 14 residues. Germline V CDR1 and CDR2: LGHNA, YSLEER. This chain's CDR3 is CASSPTDRGTEQYF. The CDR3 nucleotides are TGCGCCAGCAGCCCTACGGACAGGGGTACCGAGCAGTACTTC.

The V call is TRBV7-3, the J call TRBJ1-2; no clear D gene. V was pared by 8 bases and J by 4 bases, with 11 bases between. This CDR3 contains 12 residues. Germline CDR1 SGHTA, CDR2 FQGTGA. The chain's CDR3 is CASGLSGYGYTF. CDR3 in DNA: TGTGCCAGCGGGCTGAGTGGCTATGGCTACACCTTC.

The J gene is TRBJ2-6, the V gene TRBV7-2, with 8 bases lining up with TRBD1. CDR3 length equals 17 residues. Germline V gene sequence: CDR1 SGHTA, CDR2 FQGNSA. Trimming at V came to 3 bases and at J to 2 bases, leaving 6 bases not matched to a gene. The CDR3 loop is CASSLGAGGAGANVLTF. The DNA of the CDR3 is TGTGCCAGCAGCTTGGGCGCAGGGGGCGCTGGGGCCAACGTCCTGACTTTC. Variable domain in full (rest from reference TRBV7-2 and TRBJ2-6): GAGVSQSPSNKVTEKGKDVELRCDPISGHTALYWYRQSLGQGLEFLIYFQGNSAPDKSGLPSDRFSAERTGGSVSTLTIQRTQQEDSAVYLCASSLGAGGAGANVLTFGAGSRLTVL.

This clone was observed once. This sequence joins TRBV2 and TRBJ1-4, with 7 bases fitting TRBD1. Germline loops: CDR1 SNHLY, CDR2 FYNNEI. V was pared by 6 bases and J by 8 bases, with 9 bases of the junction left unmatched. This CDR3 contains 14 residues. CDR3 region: CASRSGGFEEKLFF. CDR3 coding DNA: TGTGCCAGCAGGTCAGGGGGTTTCGAGGAAAAACTGTTTTTT.

The DNA for the CDR3 is TGCAGCGTAGTAGCGGCAGGAACAGATACGCAGTATTTT. This codes for CSVVAAGTDTQYF. This chain uses TRBV29-1 with TRBJ2-3; D perhaps matches TRBD2 (6 bases). The V end lost 6 bases, the J end lost 3 bases, and 13 bases lay between the germline ends. The CDR3 extends over 13 amino acids. Germline V lookup: CDR1 SQVTM, CDR2 ANQGSEA.

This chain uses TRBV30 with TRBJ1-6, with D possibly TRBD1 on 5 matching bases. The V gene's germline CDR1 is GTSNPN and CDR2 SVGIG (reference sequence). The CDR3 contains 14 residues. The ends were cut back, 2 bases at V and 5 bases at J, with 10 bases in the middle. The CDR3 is CAWSTGGDNSPLHF. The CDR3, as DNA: TGTGCCTGGAGTACGGGGGGTGATAATTCACCCCTCCACTTT.

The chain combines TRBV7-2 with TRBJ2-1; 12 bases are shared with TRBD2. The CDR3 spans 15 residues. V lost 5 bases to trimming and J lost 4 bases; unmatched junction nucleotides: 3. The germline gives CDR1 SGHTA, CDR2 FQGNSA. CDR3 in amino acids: CASSRTSGEYNEQFF. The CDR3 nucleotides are TGTGCCAGCAGCCGGACTAGCGGGGAGTACAATGAGCAGTTCTTC.

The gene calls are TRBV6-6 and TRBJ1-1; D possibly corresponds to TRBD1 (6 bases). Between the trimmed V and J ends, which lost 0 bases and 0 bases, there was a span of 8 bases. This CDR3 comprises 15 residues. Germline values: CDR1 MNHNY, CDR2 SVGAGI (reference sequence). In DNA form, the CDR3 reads TGTGCCAGCAGTTACTCGGGGGACATGAACACTGAAGCTTTCTTT. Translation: CASSYSGDMNTEAFF.

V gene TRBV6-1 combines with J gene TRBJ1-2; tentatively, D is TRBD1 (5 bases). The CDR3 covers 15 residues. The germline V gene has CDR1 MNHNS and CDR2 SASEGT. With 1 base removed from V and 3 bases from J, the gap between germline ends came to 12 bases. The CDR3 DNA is TGTGCCAGCAGTGAAGTGGCAGGGTTGTACTATGGCTACACCTTC. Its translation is CASSEVAGLYYGYTF.

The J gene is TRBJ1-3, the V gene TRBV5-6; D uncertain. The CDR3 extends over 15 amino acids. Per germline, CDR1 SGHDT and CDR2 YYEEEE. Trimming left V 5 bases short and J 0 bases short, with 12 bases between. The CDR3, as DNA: TGTGCCAGCAGTCGCGAGCCGAACTCTGGAAACACCATATATTTT. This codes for CASSREPNSGNTIYF.

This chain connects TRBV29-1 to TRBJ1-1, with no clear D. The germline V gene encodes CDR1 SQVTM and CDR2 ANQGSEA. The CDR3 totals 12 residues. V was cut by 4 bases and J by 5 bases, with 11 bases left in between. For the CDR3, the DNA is TGCAGCGTTGCCGGGGTAGAGACTGAAGCTTTCTTT. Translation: CSVAGVETEAFF.

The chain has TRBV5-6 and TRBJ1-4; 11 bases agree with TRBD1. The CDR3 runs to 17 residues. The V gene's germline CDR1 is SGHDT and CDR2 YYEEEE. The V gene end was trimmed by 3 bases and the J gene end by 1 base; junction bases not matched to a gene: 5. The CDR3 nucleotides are TGTGCCAGCAGCTCCGGGACAGGGGGTCGAACTAATGAAAAACTGTTTTTT. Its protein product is CASSSGTGGRTNEKLFF.

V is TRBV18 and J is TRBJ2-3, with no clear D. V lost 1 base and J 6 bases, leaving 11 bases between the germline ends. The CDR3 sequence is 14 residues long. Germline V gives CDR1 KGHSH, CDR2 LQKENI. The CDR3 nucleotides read TGTGCCAGCTCACCACGGATGGGCATCGATACGCAGTATTTT. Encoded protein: CASSPRMGIDTQYF.

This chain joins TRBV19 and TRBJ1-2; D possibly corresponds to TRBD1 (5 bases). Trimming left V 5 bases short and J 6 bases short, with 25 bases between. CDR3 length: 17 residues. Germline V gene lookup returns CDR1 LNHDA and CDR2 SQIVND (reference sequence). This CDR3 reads CASSPDRIPMAWDGYTF. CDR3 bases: TGTGCCAGTAGTCCCGACAGAATTCCTATGGCCTGGGATGGCTACACCTTC.

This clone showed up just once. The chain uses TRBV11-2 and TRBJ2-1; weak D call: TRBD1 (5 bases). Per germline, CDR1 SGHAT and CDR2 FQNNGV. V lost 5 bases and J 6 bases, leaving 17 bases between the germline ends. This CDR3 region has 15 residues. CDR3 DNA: TGTGCCAGCAGCCAAGCAGGGAATAAGGTCAATGAGCAGTTCTTC. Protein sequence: CASSQAGNKVNEQFF.

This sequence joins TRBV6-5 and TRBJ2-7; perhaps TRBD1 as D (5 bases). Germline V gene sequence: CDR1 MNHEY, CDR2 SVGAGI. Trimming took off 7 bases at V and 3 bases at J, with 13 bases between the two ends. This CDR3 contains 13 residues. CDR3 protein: CASKMGLLYEQYF. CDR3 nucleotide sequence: TGTGCCAGCAAGATGGGGCTGCTCTACGAGCAGTACTTC.

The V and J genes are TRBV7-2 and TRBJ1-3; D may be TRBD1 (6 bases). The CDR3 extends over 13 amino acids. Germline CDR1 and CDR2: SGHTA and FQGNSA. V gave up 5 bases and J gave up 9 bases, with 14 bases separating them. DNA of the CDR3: TGTGCCAGCAGCCTTAGTACGACAGGCACCATATATTTT. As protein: CASSLSTTGTIYF.

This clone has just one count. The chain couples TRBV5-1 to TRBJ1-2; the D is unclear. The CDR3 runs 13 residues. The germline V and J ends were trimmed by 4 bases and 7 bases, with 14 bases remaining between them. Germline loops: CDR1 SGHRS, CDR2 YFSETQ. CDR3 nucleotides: TGCGCCAGCAGCCCCCCTACGGAGGCTGGCTACACCTTC. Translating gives CASSPPTEAGYTF.